This section outlines one T cell receptor beta chain sequence together with its context. No antigen is known for it. This sample is part of a study of CD8 T cells in Susac syndrome. Study-wide findings and caveats: The authors found no clonal expansion in Susac syndrome CD4+ T cell repertoires.

This CDR3 region has 14 residues. Germline V lookup: CDR1 DFQATT, CDR2 SNEGSKA (reference sequence). J gave up 7 bases and V 0 bases, and 7 bases lay outside the gene matches. Under recently defined diagnostic criteria, the patients with Susac syndrome qualified as having definite or probable disease. Both CD4+ and CD8+ T cells were negatively isolated, and TEMRA cells underwent FACS enrichment. RNA, at 0.5 to 1 ug, was reverse transcribed with random hexamers. Amplification of TCR beta CDR3 spanned 54 Vbeta and 13 Jbeta via immunoSEQ multiplex PCR. From the immunoSEQ multiplex PCR reads, TCRdb called clonotypes with MiXCR, one entry per CDR3 protein. Counted here are approximately 210,000 distinct CDR3 sequences, about 94% occurring once; the ten biggest clones make up under 0.2%.

The sequencing input was CD4+ T cells from PBMCs. The origin of this receptor is a human donor with Susac syndrome. The genes are TRBV20-1 and TRBJ2-5; 8 nucleotides line up with TRBD1. The CDR3 nucleotides are TGCAGTGCTAGAGAACTAGTACAGGGGGGGACCCAGTACTTC. It is translated as CSARELVQGGTQYF.